Shown below are 24 T cell receptor beta chains from a single sample sequenced in a study of blood T cell repertoires in COVID-19 (dated by TCRdb to 2019 to 2021). Receptor amplification or capture employed the immunoSEQ multiplex PCR assay. Not all clones reach the TCRdb copy of this immuneACCESS table, which keeps in-frame sequences only. Checked studies attribute under half of the gap to unresolved V genes and leave the rest unexplained. The sample records over 300,000 clones, 85% to 90% of which are singletons. More than 9% of the sample belongs to the ten largest clones. Sequenced input: PBMCs or T cells enriched from blood (not recorded which). These receptor sequences come from a woman aged 18 to 35 who had recovered from COVID-19.

The chain recombines TRBV19 with TRBJ1-6; the D is unclear. Per germline, CDR1 LNHDA and CDR2 SQIVND (reference sequence). This CDR3 has 12 amino acids. V gave up 7 bases and J gave up 12 bases, with 13 bases separating them. CDR3 amino acids: CASNIPPGPLHF. CDR3 nucleotide sequence: TGTGCCAGTAACATACCCCCTGGACCCCTCCACTTT.

The J gene is TRBJ1-1, the V gene TRBV7-9; D ambiguous. V was shortened by 2 bases and J by 5 bases, with 9 bases between the two germline ends. CDR3 size: 13 residues. The V gene's germline CDR1 is SEHNR and CDR2 FQNEAQ (reference sequence). CDR3 region: CASSLNTRTEAFF. As DNA, the CDR3 is TGTGCCAGCAGCTTAAATACGCGAACTGAAGCTTTCTTT.

The chain has TRBV27 and TRBJ2-1; TRBD2 matches at 11 bases. The CDR3 covers 16 residues. Trimming took 0 bases from V and 10 from J; bases not matched to a gene: 8. The germline V gene encodes CDR1 MNHEY and CDR2 SMNVEV (reference sequence). The CDR3 here is CASSLSTSGAQGEQFF. The CDR3 DNA reads as TGTGCCAGCAGTTTATCGACTAGCGGGGCACAGGGAGAGCAGTTCTTC.

V and J are TRBV10-3 and TRBJ2-5, with 7 bases that match TRBD2. The CDR3 is 16 residues long. Trimming at V came to 4 bases and at J to 1 base, leaving 9 bases not matched to a gene. CDR1 is ENHRY, CDR2 SYGVKD, per germline. The CDR3 protein is CAISASRASGQETQYF. The CDR3 DNA reads as TGTGCCATCAGTGCCTCTCGGGCTAGCGGCCAAGAGACCCAGTACTTC.

Worth noting for this clone: The sample carries other DNA sequences with the same CDR3. The V and J genes are TRBV19 and TRBJ1-1; D is ambiguous. V was trimmed by 5 bases and J by 0 bases, leaving 7 bases between them. The germline V gene has CDR1 LNHDA and CDR2 SQIVND (reference sequence). CDR3 size: 13 residues. CDR3 amino acids: CASSSQMNTEAFF. DNA of the CDR3: TGTGCCAGTAGTTCTCAGATGAACACTGAAGCTTTCTTT.

The chain employs TRBV6-6 and TRBJ1-4; 7 bases agree with TRBD1. After removal of 7 bases from V and 6 bases from J, the junction contained 2 bases not matched to a gene. The CDR3 has 12 residues. The germline V gene encodes CDR1 MNHNY and CDR2 SVGAGI (reference sequence). The CDR3 reads CASNDRDEKLFF. The CDR3 DNA follows: TGTGCCAGCAATGACAGGGATGAAAAACTGTTTTTT.

The rearrangement links TRBV3-1 (or the pseudogene TRBV3-2) to TRBJ2-7; the match to TRBD2 covers 10 bases. The CDR3 is made up of 18 amino acids. The trim removed 1 base at V and 0 bases at J, leaving 9 bases unmatched. Germline V lookup: CDR1 LGHDT, CDR2 YNNKEL (reference sequence). The CDR3 loop is CASSQGIGAGGSSYEQYF. The CDR3 nucleotides read TGTGCCAGCAGCCAAGGGATCGGAGCGGGGGGGAGCTCCTACGAGCAGTACTTC.

This clone has only one observation. The chain has TRBV7-3 and TRBJ2-7; no clear D. Germline loops: CDR1 SGHTA, CDR2 FQGTGA. V lost 5 bases, J lost 8 bases, and 19 bases lay in between. This CDR3 has 14 amino acids. CDR3 nucleotides: TGTGCCAGCAGCCCGTTTGCGGCAATGGGTCAGCAGTACTTC. This translates into CASSPFAAMGQQYF.

The CDR3 nucleotides are TGTGCCAGCAGTCCTCCATATACAGGGGTCTACGAGCAGTACTTC. Its protein product is CASSPPYTGVYEQYF. The V and J genes are TRBV7-9 and TRBJ2-7; 7 nucleotides align to TRBD1. Germline V gene sequence: CDR1 SEHNR, CDR2 FQNEAQ (reference sequence). V was clipped by 6 bases and J by 3 bases; unmatched bases: 11. CDR3 length: 15 amino acids. The whole variable domain, filled in from reference TRBV7-9 and TRBJ2-7, reads DTGVSQNPRHKITKRGQNVTFRCDPISEHNRLYWYRQTLGQGPEFLTYFQNEAQLEKSRLLSDRFSAERPKGSFSTLEIQRTEQGDSAMYLCASSPPYTGVYEQYFGPGTRLTVT.

Notes on this clone: At one of its ends the junction is not consistent with the germline gene, which may arise from a read error. The V call is TRBV29-1, the J call TRBJ1-1, with 11 bases that match TRBD1. Germline CDR1 SQVTM, CDR2 ANQGSEA. There are 15 residues in the CDR3. In DNA, the CDR3 is TGCAGCGTTGAGGGGACAGGGGGAGGGAACGCTGAAGCTTTCTTT. Its protein product is CSVEGTGGGNAEAFF.

This chain joins TRBV28 and TRBJ1-5; maybe TRBD1 (6 bases). Germline lookup yields CDR1 MDHEN and CDR2 SYDVKM. The CDR3 consists of 17 residues. The V end was cut by 2 bases, the J end by 2 bases, with 16 bases between. CDR3 protein: CASSLVQGSVGNQPQHF. Written as DNA, the CDR3 is TGTGCCAGCAGTTTAGTGCAGGGGTCCGTAGGCAATCAGCCCCAGCATTTT.

This chain connects TRBV7-9 to TRBJ1-1; D unresolved. This CDR3 is 13 amino acids long. Trimming left V 9 bases short and J 3 bases short, with 14 bases between. Germline V lookup: CDR1 SEHNR, CDR2 FQNEAQ (reference sequence). The CDR3 loop reads CASLRVGDTEAFF. CDR3 DNA: TGTGCCAGTCTACGGGTTGGAGACACTGAAGCTTTCTTT.

The rearrangement links TRBV12-3 or TRBV12-4 to TRBJ1-1; weak D call: TRBD1 (6 bases). This CDR3 is built from 13 residues. V was clipped by 7 bases and J by 4 bases, with 13 bases between them. The DNA for the CDR3 is TGTGCCAGCACCTCGGGAGGGGGCACTGAAGCTTTCTTT. Translated: CASTSGGGTEAFF.

The rearrangement joins TRBV30 to TRBJ2-5; 14 nucleotides agree with TRBD2. The CDR3 has 17 amino acids. Looked up from germline, CDR1 is GTSNPN and CDR2 is SVGIG (reference sequence). Trimming removed 0 bases from V and 5 bases from J; junction bases left unmatched: 8. CDR3 in DNA: TGTGCCTGGAGTGTAGGACTAGCGGGAGGCCAGGGGGAGACCCAGTACTTC. Protein sequence: CAWSVGLAGGQGETQYF.

The V and J genes are TRBV18 and TRBJ1-1; TRBD1 might be the D (6 bases). The CDR3 is made up of 19 amino acids. Trimming cost V 6 bases and J 1 base, with 27 bases left between them. The V gene's germline CDR1 is KGHSH and CDR2 LQKENI. Here the CDR3 DNA reads TGTGCCAGCTCGCTATCTACAGGGTCACCTCGCTGGAAGAACACTGAAGCTTTCTTT. Encoded protein: CASSLSTGSPRWKNTEAFF.

The V call is TRBV10-1, the J call TRBJ1-4; maybe TRBD1 (6 bases). Germline V lookup: CDR1 WNHNN, CDR2 SYGVQD (reference sequence). The CDR3 is 13 residues long. The V end was cut by 7 bases, the J end by 0 bases, with 6 bases between. CDR3 sequence: CASKGATNEKLFF. The CDR3 nucleotides are TGCGCCAGCAAGGGGGCAACTAATGAAAAACTGTTTTTT.

The rearrangement joins TRBV6-5 to TRBJ2-7, with D perhaps matching TRBD1 (8 bases). CDR3 length: 13 residues. Trimming took off 5 bases at V and 2 bases at J, with 10 bases between the two ends. Germline V gene lookup returns CDR1 MNHEY and CDR2 SVGAGI. CDR3 sequence reads: CASSTGGAYEQYF. CDR3 nucleotide sequence: TGTGCCAGCAGTACAGGGGGGGCCTACGAGCAGTACTTC.

This chain links TRBV14 with TRBJ2-7; D remains ambiguous. The V end lost 1 base, the J end lost 3 bases, and 13 bases lay between the germline ends. CDR3 size: 15 residues. CDR1 is SGHDN, CDR2 FVKESK, per germline. The CDR3 region has the DNA TGTGCCAGCAGCCAAGGGGCAGGCTTTCTCTACGAGCAGTACTTC. Residues: CASSQGAGFLYEQYF.

This sequence joins TRBV6-1 and TRBJ2-3; 12 bases map to TRBD1. V dropped 0 bases and J dropped 8; count of bases not matched to a gene: 9. CDR1 is MNHNS, CDR2 SASEGT, per germline. The CDR3 length is 17 residues. The CDR3 spells CASSEAWGQGALVTQYF. The CDR3 DNA is TGTGCCAGCAGTGAAGCGTGGGGACAGGGGGCGCTTGTTACGCAGTATTTT.

This clone was seen ten or more times. The chain joins TRBV10-2 to TRBJ2-2; the match to TRBD2 covers 11 bases. Germline trimming cut 4 bases from V and 0 bases from J; bases unmatched to any gene: 4. Germline V gene data show CDR1 as WSHSY and CDR2 as SAAADI. The CDR3 is 17 amino acids. CDR3 residues: CASSVLAGVANTGELFF. CDR3 sequence (DNA): TGCGCCAGCAGTGTACTAGCGGGGGTTGCGAACACCGGGGAGCTGTTTTTT.

A few counts support this clone. V is TRBV3-1 (or the pseudogene TRBV3-2) and J is TRBJ1-4; 9 positions agree with TRBD1. This CDR3 is 15 amino acids long. CDR1 is LGHDT, CDR2 YNNKEL, per germline (reference sequence). V trimming: 5 bases; J trimming: 4 bases; junction bases outside the gene matches: 5. In nucleotides, the CDR3 is TGTGCCAGCAGCGCTCCGGGACAGGGTAATGAAAAACTGTTTTTT. Amino acid sequence: CASSAPGQGNEKLFF.

The V call is TRBV25-1, the J call TRBJ1-2, with 11 bases matching TRBD1. This CDR3 is built from 16 residues. Germline lookup yields CDR1 MGHDK and CDR2 SYGVNS. V trimming: 3 bases; J trimming: 8 bases; junction bases outside the gene matches: 11. The CDR3 reads CASSDGVTDRGLGYTF. The CDR3 DNA sequence: TGTGCCAGCAGTGATGGTGTCACGGACAGGGGGCTCGGCTACACCTTC.

V gene TRBV7-9 combines with J gene TRBJ1-2, with D possibly TRBD1 on 6 matching bases. The length of the CDR3 is 13 residues. Trimming removed 5 bases at V and 8 bases at J, with 15 bases between. Germline CDR1 reads SEHNR; CDR2 reads FQNEAQ (reference sequence). The CDR3 region is CASSPSGGIGYTF. CDR3 DNA sequence: TGTGCCAGCAGCCCCTCGGGGGGCATCGGCTACACCTTC.

The CDR3 nucleotides read TGCAGCGTTGCCCGACAGGGCGTAGGCTTCAACACTGAAGCTTTCTTT. It encodes CSVARQGVGFNTEAFF. The rearrangement uses TRBV29-1 and TRBJ1-1; 7 bases are a match to TRBD1. This CDR3 comprises 16 residues. V was clipped by 4 bases and J by 2 bases; unmatched bases: 13. Germline CDR1 SQVTM, CDR2 ANQGSEA.